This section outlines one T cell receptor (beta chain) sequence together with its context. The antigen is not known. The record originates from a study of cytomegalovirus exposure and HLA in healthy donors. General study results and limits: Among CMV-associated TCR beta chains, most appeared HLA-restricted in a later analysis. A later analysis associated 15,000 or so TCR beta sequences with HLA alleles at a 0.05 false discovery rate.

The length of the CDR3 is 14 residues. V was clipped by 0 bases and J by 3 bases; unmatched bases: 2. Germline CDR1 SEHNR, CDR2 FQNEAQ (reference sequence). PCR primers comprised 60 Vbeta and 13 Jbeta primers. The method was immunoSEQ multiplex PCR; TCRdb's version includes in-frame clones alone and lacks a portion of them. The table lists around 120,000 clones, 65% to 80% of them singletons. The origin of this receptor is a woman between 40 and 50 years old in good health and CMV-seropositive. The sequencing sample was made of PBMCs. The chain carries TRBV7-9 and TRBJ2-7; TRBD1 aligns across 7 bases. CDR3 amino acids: CASSLAAGGYEQYF. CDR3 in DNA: TGTGCCAGCAGCTTAGCGGCAGGGGGCTACGAGCAGTACTTC.